This T cell receptor beta chain was found in a study of shared clonotypes between healthy human individuals. Only in-frame clones appear in the TCRdb table, and some are missing; sequencing was by immunoSEQ multiplex PCR. Of about 1.5 million clones listed, about 98% were seen once; the top ten hold roughly 0.45%. Each donor was a Caucasian adult residing in Nashville, Tennessee. The receptor was derived from a man aged 25 to 40 in good health. Sequencing input: naive CD4+ T cells sorted from blood. Subset given: CD45RA+ positively selected.

The CDR3 region has the DNA TGTGCCAGCAGGAAATTAGTTGGGACCGGGGAGCTGTTTTTT. It encodes CASRKLVGTGELFF. The rearrangement uses TRBV7-9 and TRBJ2-2, with D uncertain. CDR3 length: 14 amino acids. The ends were cut back, 6 bases at V and 5 bases at J, with 13 bases in the middle. Germline V gene lookup returns CDR1 SEHNR and CDR2 FQNEAQ (reference sequence).